The present TCR beta chain was sequenced within a study of Graves' ophthalmopathy and Graves' hyperthyroidism. Amplification of TCR beta CDR3 regions used RNA transcripts. An initial RT-PCR round employing HTBI primers preceded a second-round multiplex PCR. TCRdb re-derived calls from the multiplex PCR reads in MiXCR, one entry per CDR3 protein. The repertoire holds about 550,000 distinct CDR3 sequences, with 39% as singletons. The authors diagnosed from clinical symptoms, serum thyroxine, TRAb, thyroid ultrasound and orbital computed tomography. The TCR was taken from an adult man with Graves' hyperthyroidism. Material for sequencing was peripheral blood or thyroid tissue (not recorded which).

The CDR3 nucleotides read TGTGCCAGCAGGGGTGGACAGGGGATGAATTCACCCCTCCACTTT. This sequence encodes CASRGGQGMNSPLHF. The chain uses TRBV12-3 or TRBV12-4 and TRBJ1-6, with TRBD1 identical over 9 bases. This CDR3 is 15 amino acids long. Trimming removed 6 bases from V and 7 bases from J; junction bases left unmatched: 7.